The 27 T cell receptor beta chains reported below all come from one sample, sequenced in a study of T cell responses to AZD1222 COVID-19 vaccine. The method was immunoSEQ multiplex PCR; TCRdb's version includes in-frame clones alone and lacks a portion of them. This table has 150,000 to 200,000 clones, about nine tenths appearing once. The specimen comprised peripheral blood, sampled on day 0 of AZD1222 vaccination. The receptors shown here come from an adult in good health.

The CDR3 DNA sequence: TGTGCCAGCAGCCCGGGGACAGGGATCTACAATGAGCAGTTCTTC. It yields the protein CASSPGTGIYNEQFF. The V gene is TRBV28, the J gene TRBJ2-1; 9 positions agree with TRBD1. V gave up 6 bases and J gave up 3 bases; unmatched junction bases: 6. Germline lookup yields CDR1 MDHEN and CDR2 SYDVKM. This CDR3 has 15 amino acids.

The V call is TRBV28, the J call TRBJ2-7, with D uncertain. The germline gives CDR1 MDHEN, CDR2 SYDVKM. This CDR3 is built from 14 residues. V was pared by 3 bases and J by 6 bases, with 15 bases between. CDR3 sequence: CASSFSGGGREQYF. DNA for the CDR3: TGTGCCAGCAGTTTTTCGGGCGGTGGGCGCGAGCAGTACTTC. The full variable domain, with the rest looked up from reference TRBV28 and TRBJ2-7, is DVKVTQSSRYLVKRTGEKVFLECVQDMDHENMFWYRQDPGLGLRLIYFSYDVKMKEKGDIPEGYSVSREKKERFSLILESASTNQTSMYLCASSFSGGGREQYFGPGTRLTVT.

The chain employs TRBV18 and TRBJ1-1; maybe TRBD1 (6 bases). Trimming shortened V by 4 bases and J by 4 bases, and 10 bases separated the two germline ends. Germline V CDR1 and CDR2: KGHSH, LQKENI. The CDR3 consists of 13 residues. CDR3 coding DNA: TGTGCCAGCTCACTGGACAGTTCCACTGAAGCTTTCTTT. As protein: CASSLDSSTEAFF.

The rearrangement joins TRBV9 to TRBJ1-2; 7 positions match TRBD1. The CDR3 has 15 residues. The V gene end was trimmed by 4 bases and the J gene end by 8 bases; junction bases not matched to a gene: 14. Germline lookup yields CDR1 SGDLS and CDR2 YYNGEE. The CDR3 protein is CASSPRLTGLGGYTF. CDR3 DNA sequence: TGTGCCAGCAGCCCCCGGTTGACAGGGCTGGGCGGCTACACCTTC.

The chain employs TRBV7-9 and TRBJ1-2; no clear D. Deletions cut 4 bases from V and 8 bases from J, with 14 bases between. The CDR3 covers 13 residues. Germline CDR1 is SEHNR and CDR2 is FQNEAQ (reference sequence). The CDR3 protein is CASSSRREEGYTF. The DNA for the CDR3 is TGTGCCAGCAGCTCCAGACGGGAAGAGGGCTACACCTTC.

The V and J genes are TRBV28 and TRBJ2-2, with 9 bases that match TRBD1. V lost 6 bases and J lost 7; bases outside the gene matches: 9. This CDR3 region has 15 residues. Germline CDR1 MDHEN, CDR2 SYDVKM. CDR3 nucleotide sequence: TGTGCCAGCAGGCCGGGACAGGGTACTGGCGGGGAGCTGTTTTTT. It specifies CASRPGQGTGGELFF.

This chain uses TRBV6-5 with TRBJ2-7, with TRBD2 matching over 10 bases. CDR1 MNHEY and CDR2 SVGAGI come from the germline V gene. CDR3 size: 14 residues. The ends lost 6 bases at V and 1 base at J; junction bases unmatched: 3. The CDR3 DNA follows: TGTGCCAGCAGCCGGACTAGCGGATCCTACGAGCAGTACTTC. It yields the protein CASSRTSGSYEQYF.

The chain uses TRBV6-4 and TRBJ1-3, with D perhaps matching TRBD1 (6 bases). The CDR3 spans 10 residues. The germline V gene has CDR1 MRHNA and CDR2 SNTAGT. The CDR3 region has the DNA TGTGCTCTTCTAAGGGGGACCATATATTTT. Translation gives CALLRGTIYF.

There are a few counts of this clone. This chain connects TRBV30 to TRBJ1-4; D not resolved. CDR1 GTSNPN and CDR2 SVGIG come from the germline V gene (reference sequence). The CDR3 spans 13 residues. The V gene lost 8 bases and the J gene lost 1 base, with 11 bases spanning the gap. The DNA of the CDR3 is TGTGCCGTCTCCGAGGGAACTAATGAAAAACTGTTTTTT. Its translation: CAVSEGTNEKLFF. Complete variable domain (other parts from reference TRBV30 and TRBJ1-4): SQTIHQWPATLVQPVGSPLSLECTVEGTSNPNLYWYRQAAGRGLQLLFYSVGIGQISSEVPQNLSASRPQDRQFILSSKKLLLSDSGFYLCAVSEGTNEKLFFGSGTQLSVL.

The V call is TRBV11-3, the J call TRBJ2-2, with TRBD2 as a possible D gene (5 bases). The CDR3 length is 16 residues. Trimming removed 0 bases from V and 1 base from J, with 9 bases in between. Looked up from germline, CDR1 is SGHNT and CDR2 is YENEEA. CDR3 protein: CASSLEWGVNTGELFF. CDR3 nucleotides: TGTGCCAGCAGCTTAGAATGGGGAGTGAACACCGGGGAGCTGTTTTTT.

The CDR3 nucleotides read TGTGCCAGCAGGGACAGCGGGAGGAACATTCAGTACTTC. Protein: CASRDSGRNIQYF. This rearrangement joins TRBV27 to TRBJ2-4; TRBD2 aligns across 9 bases. CDR1 is MNHEY and CDR2 is SMNVEV in the germline V gene (reference sequence). J gave up 7 bases and V 6 bases, and 4 bases lay outside the gene matches. The CDR3 runs 13 residues.

The V and J genes are TRBV7-3 and TRBJ1-6; TRBD1 might be the D (5 bases). Looked up from germline, CDR1 is SGHTA and CDR2 is FQGTGA. V lost 5 bases, J lost 7 bases, and 9 bases lay in between. The CDR3 is 13 residues long. The CDR3 region is CASSPRGNSPLHF. The CDR3 DNA is TGTGCCAGCAGCCCTCGGGGGAATTCACCCCTCCACTTT.

This chain links TRBV7-9 with TRBJ1-1, with D possibly being TRBD1 (6 bases). Per germline, CDR1 SEHNR and CDR2 FQNEAQ (reference sequence). This CDR3 has 17 residues. The germline V and J ends were trimmed by 5 bases and 3 bases, with 22 bases remaining between them. CDR3 protein: CASSLSGVGGRYTEAFF. The DNA for the CDR3 is TGTGCCAGCAGCCTCAGTGGGGTGGGGGGCCGGTACACTGAAGCTTTCTTT.

This clone has a handful of counts. This rearrangement joins TRBV7-6 to TRBJ1-3; 7 nucleotides agree with TRBD1. Germline CDR1 and CDR2: SGHVS and FNYEAQ. CDR3 size: 17 residues. Losses at the gene ends were 5 bases for V and 4 bases for J; bases not matched to a gene: 14. This CDR3 reads CASSPTRRGTAGNTIYF. CDR3 DNA sequence: TGTGCCAGCAGCCCTACCCGGCGGGGGACAGCCGGAAACACCATATATTTT. The full variable domain, with the rest looked up from reference TRBV7-6 and TRBJ1-3, is GAGVSQSPRYKVTKRGQDVALRCDPISGHVSLYWYRQALGQGPEFLTYFNYEAQQDKSGLPNDRFSAERPEGSISTLTIQRTEQRDSAMYRCASSPTRRGTAGNTIYFGEGSWLTVV.

This clone appeared once. The V gene is TRBV29-1, the J gene TRBJ2-7; tentatively, D is TRBD1 (6 bases). V shed 1 base and J shed 2 bases, with 9 bases lying between them. CDR3 length equals 13 residues. Germline V gene data show CDR1 as SQVTM and CDR2 as ANQGSEA. The CDR3 is CSVEVTGTYEQYF. Here the CDR3 DNA reads TGCAGCGTTGAAGTAACAGGGACCTACGAGCAGTACTTC.

In DNA form, the CDR3 reads TGTGCCAGTAGTATCGGGGCAGGGGTCTACGAGCAGTACTTC. As protein: CASSIGAGVYEQYF. This rearrangement joins TRBV19 to TRBJ2-7, with D perhaps TRBD1 (6 bases). The V gene's germline CDR1 is LNHDA and CDR2 SQIVND (reference sequence). V shed 3 bases and J shed 3 bases, with 12 bases lying between them. This CDR3 is built from 14 residues.

The rearrangement links TRBV19 to TRBJ2-7, with 9 bases that match TRBD2. The CDR3 has 15 residues. CDR1 is LNHDA, CDR2 SQIVND, per germline (reference sequence). Trimming took 5 bases from V and 4 from J; bases not matched to a gene: 9. The CDR3 nucleotides read TGTGCCAGTAGTCTTTTAGCGGGAGTATCGTACGAGCAGTACTTC. Translation gives CASSLLAGVSYEQYF.

V usage is TRBV4-1 and J usage is TRBJ2-7; D is unresolved. From germline, CDR1 is MGHRA and CDR2 YSYEKL. The ends were cut back, 0 bases at V and 2 bases at J, with 8 bases in the middle. The CDR3 loop spans 14 amino acids. CDR3 coding DNA: TGCGCCAGCAGCCAAGAACCCAGAACCTACGAGCAGTACTTC. It encodes CASSQEPRTYEQYF.

This rearrangement joins TRBV28 to TRBJ2-1; 14 bases map to TRBD2. Germline V lookup: CDR1 MDHEN, CDR2 SYDVKM. V gave up 5 bases and J gave up 6 bases; unmatched junction bases: 3. The CDR3 spans 15 residues. CDR3 bases: TGTGCCAGCAGTCGGGGGACTAGCGGGAGCAATGAGCAGTTCTTC. Amino acids: CASSRGTSGSNEQFF.

The chain links TRBV11-2 to TRBJ2-7; tentatively, D is TRBD2 (6 bases). V dropped 5 bases and J dropped 7 bases, with 18 bases sitting between them. Looked up from germline, CDR1 is SGHAT and CDR2 is FQNNGV. The CDR3 is 14 residues long. The CDR3 sequence is CASSGAREWREQYF. In DNA form, the CDR3 reads TGTGCCAGCAGCGGTGCACGGGAGTGGCGAGAGCAGTACTTC. Using reference TRBV11-2 and TRBJ2-7 for the parts outside the CDR3, the full variable domain is EAGVAQSPRYKIIEKRQSVAFWCNPISGHATLYWYQQILGQGPKLLIQFQNNGVVDDSQLPKDRFSAERLKGVDSTLKIQPAKLEDSAVYLCASSGAREWREQYFGPGTRLTVT.

The chain uses TRBV29-1 and TRBJ2-1, with no clear D. Per germline, CDR1 SQVTM and CDR2 ANQGSEA. The CDR3 is 15 amino acids. Trimming removed 0 bases from V and 4 bases from J, with 13 bases in between. CDR3: CSVEDLVRLYNEQFF. CDR3 in DNA: TGCAGCGTTGAAGATTTGGTTCGACTGTACAATGAGCAGTTCTTC.

The rearrangement joins TRBV10-2 to TRBJ2-3; possibly TRBD1 for D (5 bases). The CDR3 contains 13 residues. From germline, CDR1 is WSHSY and CDR2 SAAADI. V gave up 7 bases and J gave up 0 bases, with 8 bases separating them. The CDR3 loop is CASTGYSTDTQYF. CDR3 nucleotide sequence: TGCGCCAGCACAGGGTATAGCACAGATACGCAGTATTTT.

The V gene is TRBV4-1, the J gene TRBJ2-7; D is ambiguous. Germline values: CDR1 MGHRA, CDR2 YSYEKL. Trimming stripped 3 bases from V and 2 bases from J, with 14 bases between. The CDR3 sequence is 15 residues long. This CDR3 reads CASSQKGDFPYEQYF. The CDR3 DNA reads TGCGCCAGCAGCCAGAAGGGCGATTTCCCCTACGAGCAGTACTTC.

V and J are TRBV19 and TRBJ1-2, with 7 bases lining up with TRBD1. Germline lookup yields CDR1 LNHDA and CDR2 SQIVND (reference sequence). The CDR3 spans 18 residues. With V trimmed by 3 bases and J by 0 bases, 13 bases remained unmatched. Here the CDR3 DNA reads TGTGCCAGTAGTATTTTGTTAGGACAGGACGGGACTAACTATGGCTACACCTTC. Residues: CASSILLGQDGTNYGYTF.

The chain uses TRBV2 and TRBJ2-1; 7 bases align to TRBD2. The CDR3 is 15 amino acids. The V gene's germline CDR1 is SNHLY and CDR2 FYNNEI. The ends lost 8 bases at V and 0 bases at J; junction bases unmatched: 7. The CDR3 DNA is TGTGCCAGCTTACTAGCGCCCCTCTCCTACAATGAGCAGTTCTTC. Protein product: CASLLAPLSYNEQFF.

In its sample, this clone was seen a few times. The V gene is TRBV10-2, the J gene TRBJ2-7; no firm D call. Germline V gene sequence: CDR1 WSHSY, CDR2 SAAADI. Trimming stripped 4 bases from V and 5 bases from J, with 6 bases between. The CDR3 has 11 residues. CDR3 DNA sequence: TGCGCCAGCAGTGGTGGCCACGAGCAGTACTTC. This encodes CASSGGHEQYF.

The chain couples TRBV2 to TRBJ2-1; 7 bases line up with TRBD2. CDR1 and CDR2 (germline): SNHLY, FYNNEI. Unmatched junction bases numbered 16, after V lost 4 bases and J lost 10 bases. The CDR3 has 16 amino acids. As DNA, the CDR3 is TGTGCCAGCAGTGTTCGATCGGGAGGATCGAGCGGGGAGCAGTTCTTC. As protein: CASSVRSGGSSGEQFF. Variable domain in full (rest from reference TRBV2 and TRBJ2-1): EPEVTQTPSHQVTQMGQEVILRCVPISNHLYFYWYRQILGQKVEFLVSFYNNEISEKSEIFDDQFSVERPDGSNFTLKIRSTKLEDSAMYFCASSVRSGGSSGEQFFGPGTRLTVL.